The 12 T cell receptor beta chains presented below share a single source sample, sequenced in a study of cytomegalovirus exposure and HLA in healthy donors. Amplification used 60 Vbeta primers and 13 Jbeta primers. TCRdb keeps only in-frame clones here, not all; method: immunoSEQ multiplex PCR. The repertoire holds about 41,000 clones, with 81% as singletons. The sequencing sample was made of PBMCs. These receptors were collected from a man in his fifties or sixties in good health and CMV-seronegative.

The V call is TRBV10-3, the J call TRBJ2-7; maybe TRBD1 (6 bases). The CDR3 totals 13 residues. V was pared by 8 bases and J by 3 bases, with 14 bases between. The germline CDR1 and CDR2 sequences are ENHRY and SYGVKD. CDR3: CAISGEDSYEQYF. Written as DNA, the CDR3 is TGTGCCATCTCAGGGGAAGATAGCTACGAGCAGTACTTC.

V is TRBV4-3 and J is TRBJ1-3; D gene uncertain. V lost 3 bases, J lost 1 base, and 16 bases lay in between. The germline V gene has CDR1 LGHNA and CDR2 YSLEER. The CDR3 has 17 residues. For the CDR3, the DNA is TGCGCCAGCAGCCACCTAGCCGGACCGACGTCTGGAAACACCATATATTTT. Its translation is CASSHLAGPTSGNTIYF.

Details on this clone: In the same sample, other DNA sequences code for this CDR3. The chain uses TRBV6-5 and TRBJ1-3; D may be TRBD1 (5 bases). Germline V gene sequence: CDR1 MNHEY, CDR2 SVGAGI. Between the trimmed V and J ends, which lost 0 bases and 0 bases, there was a span of 9 bases. The CDR3 is made up of 16 amino acids. CDR3 nucleotide sequence: TGTGCCAGCAGTTACTCGCAGGGCGGCTCTGGAAACACCATATATTTT. It codes for CASSYSQGGSGNTIYF.

The V call is TRBV5-1, the J call TRBJ2-5; D is perhaps TRBD2 (5 bases). Trimming cost V 2 bases and J 5 bases, with 10 bases left between them. CDR1 and CDR2 (germline): SGHRS, YFSETQ. The CDR3 totals 13 residues. DNA for the CDR3: TGCGCCAGCAGCTTAGAGGGTACGGAGACCCAGTACTTC. Its translation: CASSLEGTETQYF.

Only a few counts were recorded for this clone. The genes are TRBV29-1 and TRBJ2-7; 8 bases are shared with TRBD1. CDR3 length: 12 amino acids. The J segment lost 2 bases and the V segment lost 6 bases, leaving 3 bases of the junction unmatched. CDR1 and CDR2 from the germline V gene are SQVTM and ANQGSEA. The CDR3 reads CSVPGQAYEQYF. In nucleotides, the CDR3 is TGCAGCGTGCCGGGACAGGCCTACGAGCAGTACTTC.

V is TRBV7-2 and J is TRBJ2-7; 10 bases are a match to TRBD1. The CDR3 is 14 amino acids. Germline V lookup: CDR1 SGHTA, CDR2 FQGNSA. Losses at the gene ends were 5 bases for V and 3 bases for J; bases not matched to a gene: 4. The CDR3 DNA sequence: TGTGCCAGCAGCCCCGGGACAGGGGTCTACGAGCAGTACTTC. Amino acids: CASSPGTGVYEQYF.

The chain has TRBV9 and TRBJ1-1; D gene ambiguous. With 0 bases removed from V and 3 bases from J, the gap between germline ends came to 12 bases. Germline values: CDR1 SGDLS, CDR2 YYNGEE. This CDR3 has 15 residues. CDR3 protein: CASSVDLRRDTEAFF. In DNA form, the CDR3 reads TGTGCCAGCAGCGTAGATTTGCGGAGGGACACTGAAGCTTTCTTT.

The V gene is TRBV7-2, the J gene TRBJ2-3; D gene unclear. This CDR3 spans 17 amino acids. V was pared by 0 bases and J by 4 bases, with 17 bases between. Germline CDR1 and CDR2: SGHTA and FQGNSA. The CDR3 DNA reads as TGTGCCAGCAGCTTAGCGGCCGGCGTTCTAGGCGCAGATACGCAGTATTTT. This translates into CASSLAAGVLGADTQYF. Filled out from reference TRBV7-2 and TRBJ2-3, the complete variable domain reads GAGVSQSPSNKVTEKGKDVELRCDPISGHTALYWYRQSLGQGLEFLIYFQGNSAPDKSGLPSDRFSAERTGGSVSTLTIQRTQQEDSAVYLCASSLAAGVLGADTQYFGPGTRLTVL.

The CDR3 protein is CASSLMGREDYGYTF. The DNA of the CDR3 is TGTGCCAGCAGTTTAATGGGCAGGGAGGACTATGGCTACACCTTC. The J gene is TRBJ1-2, the V gene TRBV27, with a tentative D call TRBD1 (5 bases). V lost 2 bases to trimming and J lost 3 bases, with 13 bases between them. The V gene's germline CDR1 is MNHEY and CDR2 SMNVEV (reference sequence). The CDR3 has 15 amino acids.

This clone was observed a handful of times. The chain joins TRBV5-1 to TRBJ1-1; 7 nucleotides agree with TRBD1. Trimming cost V 5 bases and J 3 bases; bases outside gene matches: 7. From germline, CDR1 is SGHRS and CDR2 YFSETQ. There are 14 residues in the CDR3. The CDR3 coding sequence is TGCGCCAGCAGAAATAGGCAGGGGGACACTGAAGCTTTCTTT. Translation: CASRNRQGDTEAFF.

The rearrangement links TRBV7-2 to TRBJ2-1, with 14 bases fitting TRBD2. The ends lost 4 bases at V and 8 bases at J; junction bases unmatched: 10. Germline CDR1 is SGHTA and CDR2 is FQGNSA. There are 17 residues in the CDR3. CDR3 in amino acids: CASSWGTSGGLGHEQFF. The CDR3 DNA follows: TGTGCCAGCAGCTGGGGGACTAGCGGGGGTCTGGGGCATGAGCAGTTCTTC.

The chain employs TRBV7-9 and TRBJ1-1; D gene uncertain. Germline values: CDR1 SEHNR, CDR2 FQNEAQ (reference sequence). Trimming left V 2 bases short and J 5 bases short, with 12 bases between. The CDR3 loop spans 14 amino acids. CDR3 region: CASSLLPTRTEAFF. The CDR3 nucleotides read TGTGCCAGCAGCTTATTACCAACGAGGACTGAAGCTTTCTTT.